This T cell receptor beta chain appears in the sequencing data of a study of blood T cell repertoires in COVID-19. Study details: Acute and convalescent COVID-19 samples came from the United States, Italy and Spain. The analysed material was cDNA or gDNA that came from T cells, B-cell-depleted T cells, or PBMCs.

In the study's own analysis: By means of reference gene primer amplification, nucleated cell counts were estimated. Measured with immunoSEQ multiplex PCR; TCRdb has only the in-frame clones, and not every one. V and J calls and clone size follow that table, whereas D and trimming were derived from the DNA. The sample records tens of thousands of clones, around four fifths being singletons. The germline V gene encodes CDR1 MNHEY and CDR2 SVGAGI. V shed 5 bases and J 9 bases; nucleotides not matched to a gene: 8. The CDR3 runs to 13 residues. Sequenced sample: peripheral blood. The chain is built from TRBV6-5 and TRBJ1-1; 8 bases line up with TRBD1. The receptor's source is a human donor in a cohort sampled during active COVID-19. The CDR3 bases are TGTGCCAGCAGTACCTTGACAGGGGCCCAAGCTTTCTTT. Translating gives CASSTLTGAQAFF.